This is a list of T cell receptor beta chains from one sample in a study of CD8+ T cells in alopecia areata. The assay was immunoSEQ multiplex PCR, and TCRdb's table has in-frame clones only and misses some. The data show fewer than 100,000 clones, with more than 55% seen just once and roughly 15% held by the top ten. This specimen was CD8+ T cells sorted from blood, taken at week 4, from a patient treated with tofacitinib. The receptor source for this set is a human donor with alopecia areata. Both conserved end residues are part of each CDR3. The D gene is left open where the match is weak. Size is omitted from some rows. Given values are once, few, many or a class for expanded clones.

CDR3nt: TGCGCCAGCAGCCAAGATTCCCAGCCGGGAAATAACTATGGCTACACCTTC
CDR3aa: CASSQDSQPGNNYGYTF
v_gene: TRBV4-3
abundance: NA
d_gene: NA
j_gene: TRBJ1-2

CDR3nt: TGTGCCAGCAGCGTAGCGGGTGGGATGGCCAAAAACATTCAGTACTTC
CDR3aa: CASSVAGGMAKNIQYF
v_gene: TRBV9
abundance: few
d_gene: NA
j_gene: TRBJ2-4

CDR3nt: TGTGCCAGCAGCCAATTGGTGCTTAATGGCTACACCTTC
CDR3aa: CASSQLVLNGYTF
v_gene: TRBV14
abundance: few
d_gene: NA
j_gene: TRBJ1-2

CDR3nt: TGTGCCAGCAGTCCTATAGCGGGGGGGCTTCACAATGAGCAGTTCTTC
CDR3aa: CASSPIAGGLHNEQFF
v_gene: TRBV27
abundance: NA
d_gene: TRBD2
j_gene: TRBJ2-1

CDR3nt: TGTGCCAGCAGCGAACTGGGGAGTAGCACAGATACGCAGTATTTT
CDR3aa: CASSELGSSTDTQYF
v_gene: TRBV7-3
abundance: NA
d_gene: NA
j_gene: TRBJ2-3

CDR3nt: TGTGCCAGCAGTGAATATTACCATGAGCAGTTCTTC
CDR3aa: CASSEYYHEQFF
v_gene: TRBV25-1
abundance: NA
d_gene: NA
j_gene: TRBJ2-1

CDR3nt: TGTGCCAGCAGTTACTCGAAGGAGACCGGGGAGCTGTTTTTT
CDR3aa: CASSYSKETGELFF
v_gene: TRBV6-5
abundance: few
d_gene: NA
j_gene: TRBJ2-2

CDR3nt: TGCGCCAGCAGCCACTCGGGCCGGGACCCGCGCTATGGCTACACCTTC
CDR3aa: CASSHSGRDPRYGYTF
v_gene: TRBV4-3
abundance: NA
d_gene: NA
j_gene: TRBJ1-2

CDR3nt: TGCGCCAGCAGCCAAGAGACCAGTAAGGGACTAGCTAAAGAGACCCAGTACTTC
CDR3aa: CASSQETSKGLAKETQYF
v_gene: TRBV4-1
abundance: few
d_gene: TRBD2
j_gene: TRBJ2-5

CDR3nt: TGTGCCAGCAGTTTAAAGGCCCGGAGGGGAGTTGAAGAGACCCAGTACTTC
CDR3aa: CASSLKARRGVEETQYF
v_gene: TRBV28
abundance: NA
d_gene: NA
j_gene: TRBJ2-5

CDR3nt: TGCAGCGTCGAAGCAACAGGGAACACTGAAGCTTTCTTT
CDR3aa: CSVEATGNTEAFF
v_gene: TRBV29-1
abundance: NA
d_gene: NA
j_gene: TRBJ1-1

CDR3nt: TGTGCCAGCAGCTCCCCCCTCATTGCTACGCAGTATTTT
CDR3aa: CASSSPLIATQYF
v_gene: TRBV7-9
abundance: NA
d_gene: NA
j_gene: TRBJ2-3

CDR3nt: TGTGCCAGCAGCGGTCGCCGACTAGCCGAGGCAGATACGCAGTATTTT
CDR3aa: CASSGRRLAEADTQYF
v_gene: TRBV7-2
abundance: NA
d_gene: TRBD2
j_gene: TRBJ2-3

CDR3nt: TGTGCCTGGAGTGAAGACAGGGCCGGAAACACCATATATTTT
CDR3aa: CAWSEDRAGNTIYF
v_gene: TRBV30
abundance: NA
d_gene: TRBD1
j_gene: TRBJ1-3

CDR3nt: TGCGCCAGCAGCTTTCTACTAACAGGACAGAACACTGAAGCTTTCTTT
CDR3aa: CASSFLLTGQNTEAFF
v_gene: TRBV5-1
abundance: NA
d_gene: NA
j_gene: TRBJ1-1

CDR3nt: TGCAGCGTAGGACAGGGAACTGAAGCTTTCTTT
CDR3aa: CSVGQGTEAFF
v_gene: TRBV29-1
abundance: NA
d_gene: TRBD1
j_gene: TRBJ1-1

CDR3nt: TGCGCCAGCAGCCCCCGTGCGAACGGCGAGCAGTACTTC
CDR3aa: CASSPRANGEQYF
v_gene: TRBV4-3
abundance: NA
d_gene: NA
j_gene: TRBJ2-7

CDR3nt: TGCAGCGTTGAAGAACAGGGAGCATATGGCTACACCTTC
CDR3aa: CSVEEQGAYGYTF
v_gene: TRBV29-1
abundance: NA
d_gene: NA
j_gene: TRBJ1-2

CDR3nt: TGTGCCAGCAGCTTAGATGTGACAAATGGAAACACCATATATTTT
CDR3aa: CASSLDVTNGNTIYF
v_gene: TRBV11-2
abundance: few
d_gene: NA
j_gene: TRBJ1-3

CDR3nt: TGTGCCAGCAGTCCTCCGAATAGCGGAGAAGAGACCCAGTACTTC
CDR3aa: CASSPPNSGEETQYF
v_gene: TRBV6-5
abundance: few
d_gene: NA
j_gene: TRBJ2-5

CDR3nt: TGTGCCAGCAGCTTCGGGACAGGGAAGTCACCCCTCCACTTT
CDR3aa: CASSFGTGKSPLHF
v_gene: TRBV5-6
abundance: NA
d_gene: TRBD1
j_gene: TRBJ1-6

CDR3nt: TGTGCCAGCAGCTTCCCCCGAGAACGGGGAGCGGGGGACCAAGAGACCCAGTACTTC
CDR3aa: CASSFPRERGAGDQETQYF
v_gene: TRBV7-9
abundance: once
d_gene: TRBD2
j_gene: TRBJ2-5

CDR3nt: TGTGCCAGCAGCCAAGATTGGGGGTCCTATGGCTACACCTTC
CDR3aa: CASSQDWGSYGYTF
v_gene: TRBV4-2
abundance: NA
d_gene: NA
j_gene: TRBJ1-2

CDR3nt: TGTGCCAGCAGCCGAGACTACGAGCAGTACTTC
CDR3aa: CASSRDYEQYF
v_gene: TRBV13
abundance: NA
d_gene: NA
j_gene: TRBJ2-7

CDR3nt: TGTGCCAGCAGCTCCCACCTTACTAGCGGGGGGGGCCACGAGCAGTACTTC
CDR3aa: CASSSHLTSGGGHEQYF
v_gene: TRBV7-9
abundance: NA
d_gene: TRBD2
j_gene: TRBJ2-7

CDR3nt: TGTGCCAGCAGCGGGGCATTTACTAACTATGGCTACACCTTC
CDR3aa: CASSGAFTNYGYTF
v_gene: TRBV13
abundance: NA
d_gene: NA
j_gene: TRBJ1-2

CDR3nt: TGCAGCGTGTACATCGGCGGAGGCTATGGCTACACCTTC
CDR3aa: CSVYIGGGYGYTF
v_gene: TRBV29-1
abundance: NA
d_gene: NA
j_gene: TRBJ1-2

CDR3nt: TGTGCCAGCAGCTCGGATAGCGATGAGCAGTTCTTC
CDR3aa: CASSSDSDEQFF
v_gene: TRBV7-9
abundance: few
d_gene: NA
j_gene: TRBJ2-1

CDR3nt: TGTGCCAGCAGTTTTACGGCTGCCCGAGCCGAAGTATCTGGGGCCAACGTCCTGACTTTC
CDR3aa: CASSFTAARAEVSGANVLTF
v_gene: TRBV28
abundance: once
d_gene: NA
j_gene: TRBJ2-6

CDR3nt: TGCGCCAGCAGCTTAACAGGGGGCGTCGGCTACACCTTC
CDR3aa: CASSLTGGVGYTF
v_gene: TRBV5-1
abundance: NA
d_gene: TRBD1
j_gene: TRBJ1-2

CDR3nt: TGTGCCAGCAGCTTGGATCCTAGCGGGTTTCTGAATGAGCAGTTCTTC
CDR3aa: CASSLDPSGFLNEQFF
v_gene: TRBV5-6
abundance: few
d_gene: TRBD2
j_gene: TRBJ2-1

CDR3nt: TGTGCCATCAGTGGGGGACTAGCGGACTCCTACGAGCAGTACTTC
CDR3aa: CAISGGLADSYEQYF
v_gene: TRBV10-3
abundance: NA
d_gene: TRBD2
j_gene: TRBJ2-7

CDR3nt: TGTGCCAGCAGCCCCCGGGACAGCGATCAGCCCCAGCATTTT
CDR3aa: CASSPRDSDQPQHF
v_gene: TRBV5-6
abundance: few
d_gene: TRBD1
j_gene: TRBJ1-5

CDR3nt: TGCGCCAGCAGCCAAGAAGGGGGGGCTAACTATGGCTACACCTTC
CDR3aa: CASSQEGGANYGYTF
v_gene: TRBV4-1
abundance: NA
d_gene: NA
j_gene: TRBJ1-2

CDR3nt: TGTGCCAGTAGTATCGGGCCCACAGGGGGCCAACTCGAGCAGTACTTC
CDR3aa: CASSIGPTGGQLEQYF
v_gene: TRBV19
abundance: NA
d_gene: TRBD1
j_gene: TRBJ2-7

CDR3nt: TGTGCCACCCGGGTCAGCGGGAGTTTGGACGAGCAGTACTTC
CDR3aa: CATRVSGSLDEQYF
v_gene: TRBV27
abundance: NA
d_gene: TRBD2
j_gene: TRBJ2-7

CDR3nt: TGTGCCAGCAGCACGACAGGGAGCGGGGAGCTGTTTTTT
CDR3aa: CASSTTGSGELFF
v_gene: TRBV5-6
abundance: NA
d_gene: TRBD1
j_gene: TRBJ2-2

CDR3nt: TGCGCCAGCAGCCAAGATTCCCGACAGGGGGTCTATGGCTACACCTTC
CDR3aa: CASSQDSRQGVYGYTF
v_gene: TRBV4-3
abundance: NA
d_gene: TRBD1
j_gene: TRBJ1-2

CDR3nt: TGTGCCATCAGTGATGCGGACGGCACAGATACGCAGTATTTT
CDR3aa: CAISDADGTDTQYF
v_gene: TRBV10-3
abundance: NA
d_gene: NA
j_gene: TRBJ2-3

CDR3nt: TGTGCCAGCAGCTTAGTAGCGGCAGGGAAAGAGACCCAGTACTTC
CDR3aa: CASSLVAAGKETQYF
v_gene: TRBV7-9
abundance: NA
d_gene: NA
j_gene: TRBJ2-5

CDR3nt: TGCGCCAGCAGCCCCCGCGACAGTCACGAGAACACTGAAGCTTTCTTT
CDR3aa: CASSPRDSHENTEAFF
v_gene: TRBV4-1
abundance: NA
d_gene: NA
j_gene: TRBJ1-1

CDR3nt: TGTGCCAGCAGCCCAGGAGCGGGCGAAGAGACCCAGTACTTC
CDR3aa: CASSPGAGEETQYF
v_gene: TRBV16
abundance: NA
d_gene: NA
j_gene: TRBJ2-5

CDR3nt: TGTGCCAGCAGCTTATACCAGAGTTACCAAGAGACCCAGTACTTC
CDR3aa: CASSLYQSYQETQYF
v_gene: TRBV7-9
abundance: few
d_gene: NA
j_gene: TRBJ2-5

CDR3nt: TGTGCCAGCAGTGAGCAAGGGGTGTCTAGCAATCAGCCCCAGCATTTT
CDR3aa: CASSEQGVSSNQPQHF
v_gene: TRBV27
abundance: NA
d_gene: NA
j_gene: TRBJ1-5

CDR3nt: TGTGCCAGCAGCGTGGATGGGACAGGGAGGAACGAGCAGTACTTC
CDR3aa: CASSVDGTGRNEQYF
v_gene: TRBV9
abundance: few
d_gene: TRBD1
j_gene: TRBJ2-7

CDR3nt: TGTGCCAGTGCGGATGTAGAGACCCAGTACTTC
CDR3aa: CASADVETQYF
v_gene: TRBV19
abundance: NA
d_gene: NA
j_gene: TRBJ2-5

CDR3nt: TGCGCCAGCAGCCAAGCTGGCCATCCCTCCTACGAGCAGTACTTC
CDR3aa: CASSQAGHPSYEQYF
v_gene: TRBV4-1
abundance: NA
d_gene: NA
j_gene: TRBJ2-7

CDR3nt: TGTGCCAGCAGCTTAATGAGGGGCCAGTGGTCCGAGCAGTTCTTC
CDR3aa: CASSLMRGQWSEQFF
v_gene: TRBV7-9
abundance: NA
d_gene: NA
j_gene: TRBJ2-1

CDR3nt: TGTGCCAGCAGCCCGCCAAAGTCTCTAGCGGTCCAAGAGACCCAGTACTTC
CDR3aa: CASSPPKSLAVQETQYF
v_gene: TRBV7-9
abundance: many
d_gene: TRBD2
j_gene: TRBJ2-5

CDR3nt: TGTGCCATCAGTGAACAGCGGGGTACCTACAATGAGCAGTTCTTC
CDR3aa: CAISEQRGTYNEQFF
v_gene: TRBV10-3
abundance: NA
d_gene: TRBD2
j_gene: TRBJ2-1

CDR3nt: TGTGCCTGGGGTTGGGACCTGAACACTGAAGCTTTCTTT
CDR3aa: CAWGWDLNTEAFF
v_gene: TRBV30
abundance: NA
d_gene: NA
j_gene: TRBJ1-1

CDR3nt: TGTGCCAGCAGAAGCAAACAGGGCTTAGAGACCCAGTACTTC
CDR3aa: CASRSKQGLETQYF
v_gene: TRBV28
abundance: few
d_gene: NA
j_gene: TRBJ2-5

CDR3nt: TGCGCCAGCAGCCAAGAGCGGGAGAACACTGAAGCTTTCTTT
CDR3aa: CASSQERENTEAFF
v_gene: TRBV4-3
abundance: NA
d_gene: NA
j_gene: TRBJ1-1

CDR3nt: TGTGCCAGCAGCCCCCTCGGACAGGGGGCCCAAGAGACCCAGTACTTC
CDR3aa: CASSPLGQGAQETQYF
v_gene: TRBV7-2
abundance: NA
d_gene: TRBD1
j_gene: TRBJ2-5